The 26 T cell receptor beta chains in this list originate from one sample, sequenced in a study of spatial heterogeneity in lung cancer (dated by TCRdb to between 2019 and 2020). Broad study findings and their caveats: A correlation was observed between the number of expanded intratumoral alpha and beta TCRs and the tumor nonsynonymous mutation count.

Read against the paper, the sample's time point label means: sample taken at primary tumor resection. Libraries were made using 5' RACE. Sequencing took place on a NextSeq 500. TCRdb applied fastp at Q25 and MiXCR to the public reads, then kept only in-frame beta chains. Rows are combined by CDR3 protein, so each entry shows the most common genes and DNA. A total of 13,000 or so distinct CDR3 sequences appear in this sample, around 5.4% of them only once. 11% of the sample is taken by the ten largest. Their specific antigens are unknown. The input for sequencing was lung tumor tissue, taken at surgery. The receptors were sampled from a female donor with early-stage non-small cell lung cancer.

In regard to this clonotype: Little can be read into the size of this beta chain, an off-target read in a library designed for alpha chains. This sequence joins TRBV7-9 and TRBJ2-1, with TRBD2 identical over 7 bases. V shed 1 base, J shed 5 bases, and the junction held 5 bases outside the gene matches. The germline CDR1 and CDR2 sequences are SEHNR and FQNEAQ (reference sequence). The CDR3 loop spans 15 amino acids. CDR3 amino acids: CASSLGSSGNNEQFF. The CDR3 DNA sequence: TGTGCCAGCAGCTTAGGGTCTAGCGGAAACAATGAGCAGTTCTTC.

This clonotype has at least ten counts. This beta chain is off target for a library built for alpha chains, so its abundance means little. The rearrangement uses TRBV6-1 and TRBJ2-6; D gene ambiguous. The CDR3 spans 16 residues. V dropped 10 bases and J dropped 0 bases, with 16 bases sitting between them. Germline values: CDR1 MNHNS, CDR2 SASEGT. This CDR3 reads CATISFKISGANVLTF. The CDR3 nucleotides read TGTGCCACAATATCCTTTAAGATCTCTGGGGCCAACGTCCTGACTTTC.

This clonotype was seen many times. Within a library made for alpha chains, this beta chain is off target, and its count is uninformative. This CDR3 reads CASGGRNEQFF. The CDR3 DNA reads TGTGCCAGCGGGGGACGCAATGAGCAGTTCTTC. The J gene is TRBJ2-1, the V gene TRBV2, with D perhaps given as TRBD1 or TRBD2 (5 bases each). Deletions cut 8 bases from V and 6 bases from J, with 8 bases between. From germline, CDR1 is SNHLY and CDR2 FYNNEI. The CDR3 has 11 amino acids.

In its sample, this clonotype was seen many times. This beta chain is a stray read from a library made for alpha chains; its abundance is not meaningful. V is TRBV7-2 and J is TRBJ1-1; D gene unclear. CDR3 length: 12 residues. Germline CDR1 SGHTA, CDR2 FQGNSA. Trimming took 0 bases from V and 9 from J, leaving 8 bases between them. Here the CDR3 reads CASSLAGPQAFF. CDR3 nucleotides: TGTGCCAGCAGCTTAGCGGGTCCCCAAGCTTTCTTT.

Relative to its sample, this clonotype is medium-sized. This beta chain is off target for a library built for alpha chains, so its abundance means little. This sequence joins TRBV24-1 and TRBJ2-3, with TRBD2 matching over 7 bases. The germline CDR1 and CDR2 sequences are KGHDR and SFDVKD. J was trimmed by 4 bases and V by 3 bases; bases with no gene match: 6. The CDR3 spans 15 residues. CDR3 DNA sequence: TGTGCCACCAGTGATCGGGAGGAGGTCCCAGATACGCAGTATTTT. It translates to CATSDREEVPDTQYF.

This clonotype was detected many times. This beta chain came through as a stray read in a library set up for alpha chains, and its size says little. V usage is TRBV13 and J usage is TRBJ2-1, with 9 bases lining up with TRBD1. Trimming cost V 4 bases and J 2 bases; bases outside gene matches: 6. This CDR3 region has 16 residues. The germline V gene has CDR1 PRHDT and CDR2 FYEKMQ (reference sequence). The CDR3 DNA reads TGTGCCAGCAGCTATACAGGGGGCCCTGCCTACAATGAGCAGTTCTTC. It specifies CASSYTGGPAYNEQFF.

This clonotype was seen a handful of times. The library was designed around alpha chains, so this beta chain is a stray read whose abundance carries little weight. The chain links TRBV4-2 to TRBJ2-5; a weak D match, TRBD2 (6 bases). V shed 6 bases and J shed 3 bases, with 17 bases lying between them. The CDR3 is made up of 15 amino acids. CDR1 LGHNA and CDR2 YNFKEQ come from the germline V gene. The CDR3 reads CASSPTGTVEETQYF. The DNA of the CDR3 is TGTGCCAGCAGTCCGACCGGGACTGTAGAAGAGACCCAGTACTTC.

This clonotype has a count of ten or more. Because the library targeted alpha chains, this beta chain is an off-target read whose size means little. Written as DNA, the CDR3 is TGTGCCAGCAGAGATGGACAGCCCGGGGGGGAGACCCAGTACTTC. This encodes CASRDGQPGGETQYF. V usage is TRBV2 and J usage is TRBJ2-5; TRBD2 might be the D (7 bases). The CDR3 contains 15 residues. V shed 6 bases and J shed 5 bases, with 19 bases lying between them. Germline V lookup: CDR1 SNHLY, CDR2 FYNNEI.

This clonotype was recorded many times. This beta chain came through as a stray read in a library set up for alpha chains, and its size says little. The J gene is TRBJ1-5, the V gene TRBV20-1; maybe TRBD1 (5 bases). Germline assignment: CDR1 DFQATT and CDR2 SNEGSKA (reference sequence). Deletions cut 5 bases from V and 5 bases from J, with 13 bases between. The CDR3 consists of 13 residues. CDR3 sequence reads: CSASGRGYQPQHF. The CDR3 coding sequence is TGCAGTGCTTCGGGAAGGGGATATCAGCCCCAGCATTTT.

This clonotype has a count of ten or more. The library was built for alpha chains, so this beta chain is an off-target read and its size means little. This chain connects TRBV27 to TRBJ2-7, with D perhaps TRBD1 (6 bases). V lost 8 bases and J lost 3, with 14 bases in between. Per the germline V gene, CDR1 is MNHEY and CDR2 is SMNVEV (reference sequence). The CDR3 is made up of 13 amino acids. CDR3 in DNA: TGTGCCAGCGGACCGGGACAAATCTACGAGCAGTACTTC. Its translation: CASGPGQIYEQYF.

The table lists this clonotype with many counts. The library was prepared for alpha chains; this beta chain is a stray read, so its frequency means little. V gene TRBV12-3 or TRBV12-4 combines with J gene TRBJ2-3; 7 bases agree with TRBD1. V lost 3 bases to trimming and J lost 3 bases; unmatched junction nucleotides: 6. The CDR3 is 15 residues long. The CDR3 DNA follows: TGTGCCAGCAGTTTTTGGGACAGAGATACAGATACGCAGTATTTT. This encodes CASSFWDRDTDTQYF.

In this sample, this clonotype turned up many times. This beta chain lies outside the target of a library built for alpha chains; its clone size means little. For the CDR3, the DNA is TGTGCCAGCAGGCCCGACAGGGGCACGCACACTGAAGCTTTCTTT. Translation gives CASRPDRGTHTEAFF. This chain links TRBV12-3 or TRBV12-4 with TRBJ1-1, with TRBD1 matching 8 bases. CDR3 size: 15 residues. V shed 6 bases and J 3 bases; nucleotides not matched to a gene: 9.

This clonotype was counted many times. Since it is a stray read in a library aimed at alpha chains, this beta chain has a size that is not meaningful. The chain employs TRBV11-2 and TRBJ1-4, with D possibly TRBD1 on 6 matching bases. Germline lookup yields CDR1 SGHAT and CDR2 FQNNGV. Trimming cost V 3 bases and J 8 bases, with 10 bases left between them. This CDR3 spans 13 amino acids. CDR3 nucleotide sequence: TGTGCCAGCAGCTTGCAGGGGAGGGAAAAACTGTTTTTT. Translation gives CASSLQGREKLFF.

This clonotype was counted many times. This beta chain is off target for a library built for alpha chains, so its abundance means little. V is TRBV9 and J is TRBJ2-2, with TRBD1 matching over 7 bases. The CDR3 is 16 amino acids. Trimming cost V 4 bases and J 7 bases; bases outside gene matches: 13. Per germline, CDR1 SGDLS and CDR2 YYNGEE. The CDR3 DNA sequence: TGTGCCAGCAGCCCCCGGCGGGCACAGGGGATCGGGGAGCTGTTTTTT. Protein: CASSPRRAQGIGELFF.

Many counts were recorded for this clonotype. This beta chain is a stray sequence in a library constructed for alpha chains; its clone size is not meaningful. The chain has TRBV18 and TRBJ2-5, with D unresolved. Germline CDR1 reads KGHSH; CDR2 reads LQKENI. V was cut by 3 bases and J by 3 bases, with 8 bases left in between. CDR3 length: 13 amino acids. The CDR3 loop reads CASSPRQEETQYF. CDR3 nucleotide sequence: TGTGCCAGCTCACCGAGACAAGAAGAGACCCAGTACTTC.

This clonotype came up many times. Being off target in a library aimed at alpha chains, this beta chain has a size of little meaning. The chain couples TRBV4-1 to TRBJ2-1; no reliable D call. CDR3 length equals 11 residues. Trimming took 3 bases from V and 10 from J, leaving 7 bases between them. Germline CDR1 reads MGHRA; CDR2 reads YSYEKL. The CDR3 region is CASSHRWEQFF. CDR3 coding DNA: TGCGCCAGCAGCCATCGCTGGGAGCAGTTCTTC.

This clonotype was found many times. A library prepared for alpha chains yielded this beta chain as an off-target read; its size is of little meaning. This sequence joins TRBV2 and TRBJ2-1; D may be TRBD2 (5 bases). The germline gives CDR1 SNHLY, CDR2 FYNNEI. This CDR3 has 15 amino acids. V was trimmed by 4 bases and J by 5 bases, leaving 15 bases between them. CDR3 loop: CASSVNRGIHNEQFF. CDR3 coding DNA: TGTGCCAGCAGTGTAAATAGAGGGATCCACAATGAGCAGTTCTTC.

This clonotype was counted many times. Found in a library prepared for alpha chains, this beta chain is an off-target read, and its abundance has little meaning. The CDR3 sequence: CAWSLYNEQFF. The CDR3 coding sequence is TGTGCCTGGAGTCTCTACAATGAGCAGTTCTTC. The chain carries TRBV30 and TRBJ2-1, with no clear D. This CDR3 region has 11 residues. The germline V gene encodes CDR1 GTSNPN and CDR2 SVGIG (reference sequence). The V gene lost 2 bases and the J gene lost 3 bases, with 2 bases spanning the gap.

Ten or more counts support this clonotype. This beta chain represents an off-target read in a library built for alpha chains; its size is of limited meaning. J is TRBJ1-5 and V is TRBV28; D may be TRBD1 (5 bases). V was cut by 3 bases and J by 6 bases, with 18 bases left in between. Per the germline V gene, CDR1 is MDHEN and CDR2 is SYDVKM. The CDR3 runs 16 residues. CDR3 amino acids: CASSFGRGIEGQPQHF. The DNA for the CDR3 is TGTGCCAGCAGTTTCGGAAGGGGAATCGAAGGTCAGCCCCAGCATTTT. Based on the CDR3 plus reference TRBV28 and TRBJ1-5, the full variable domain is DVKVTQSSRYLVKRTGEKVFLECVQDMDHENMFWYRQDPGLGLRLIYFSYDVKMKEKGDIPEGYSVSREKKERFSLILESASTNQTSMYLCASSFGRGIEGQPQHFGDGTRLSIL.

This clonotype was recorded at least ten times. This beta chain was picked up by a library intended for alpha chains and is off target, so its count carries little meaning. The rearrangement uses TRBV5-1 and TRBJ1-1; 8 bases match TRBD1. CDR3 size: 16 residues. The V segment lost 4 bases and the J segment 0 bases; nucleotides outside the gene matches: 8. Germline CDR1 reads SGHRS; CDR2 reads YFSETQ. CDR3 in DNA: TGCGCCAGCAGCGTGGGACAGGACTCGATGAACACTGAAGCTTTCTTT. It translates to CASSVGQDSMNTEAFF.

Turning to this clonotype: Since it is a stray read in a library aimed at alpha chains, this beta chain has a size that is not meaningful. The V call is TRBV7-2, the J call TRBJ2-1, with TRBD2 matching over 7 bases. The CDR3 consists of 14 residues. Trimming at V came to 8 bases and at J to 4 bases, leaving 8 bases not matched to a gene. Germline CDR1 reads SGHTA; CDR2 reads FQGNSA. CDR3 loop: CASPLAGGYNEQFF. CDR3 coding DNA: TGTGCCAGCCCCCTCGCCGGGGGGTACAATGAGCAGTTCTTC.

This clonotype appeared many times. The library was prepared for alpha chains; this beta chain is a stray read, so its frequency means little. The rearrangement joins TRBV27 to TRBJ2-3; D is perhaps TRBD1 (6 bases). V was cut by 8 bases and J by 2 bases, with 17 bases left in between. In germline, CDR1 is MNHEY, CDR2 SMNVEV (reference sequence). The CDR3 is 15 amino acids. The CDR3 sequence is CASGKQGTTTDTQYF. The CDR3 nucleotides read TGTGCCAGCGGAAAACAGGGCACTACCACAGATACGCAGTATTTT.

This clonotype appeared many times. As an off-target read in a library built for alpha chains, this beta chain has a frequency of little significance. The gene calls are TRBV7-2 and TRBJ1-2; D possibly corresponds to TRBD1 (5 bases). This CDR3 comprises 13 residues. CDR1 SGHTA and CDR2 FQGNSA come from the germline V gene. Trimming left V 5 bases short and J 4 bases short, with 11 bases between. The CDR3 sequence: CASSQSGSYGYTF. DNA of the CDR3: TGTGCCAGCAGCCAGTCAGGGAGCTATGGCTACACCTTC.

Sample share makes this clonotype medium-sized (0.01 to 0.1%). Since it is a stray read in a library aimed at alpha chains, this beta chain has a size that is not meaningful. The genes are TRBV28 and TRBJ1-4, with D possibly matching TRBD1 (5 bases). The CDR3 contains 12 residues. V lost 4 bases and J 10 bases, leaving 10 bases between the germline ends. Germline V gene sequence: CDR1 MDHEN, CDR2 SYDVKM. Here the CDR3 reads CASSSPGRKLFF. The DNA for the CDR3 is TGTGCCAGCAGTTCTCCGGGACGAAAACTGTTTTTT.

This clonotype was recorded many times. The size of this beta chain means little, since it is a stray read in a library made for alpha chains. CDR3 protein: CASRTDRGSYEQYF. The DNA for the CDR3 is TGTGCCAGCAGGACGGACAGGGGATCCTACGAGCAGTACTTC. The rearrangement links TRBV28 to TRBJ2-7; 9 nucleotides match TRBD1. The CDR3 consists of 14 residues. V lost 6 bases to trimming and J lost 1 base; unmatched junction nucleotides: 4. CDR1 MDHEN and CDR2 SYDVKM come from the germline V gene.

This clonotype is classed as medium-sized. A library prepared for alpha chains yielded this beta chain as an off-target read; its size is of little meaning. The chain couples TRBV5-5 to TRBJ1-2; possible D gene TRBD1, 5 bases. The CDR3 loop spans 17 amino acids. Germline CDR1 SGHKS, CDR2 YYEKEE (reference sequence). Trimming took off 2 bases at V and 0 bases at J, with 17 bases between the two ends. The CDR3 loop is CASSFRERSRSNYGYTF. In nucleotides, the CDR3 is TGTGCCAGCAGCTTCAGGGAACGCTCCCGCTCTAACTATGGCTACACCTTC.